This T cell receptor beta chain derives from a study of cytomegalovirus exposure and HLA in healthy donors. Study in general: A data release that came early held roughly 80 million unique TCRs from HLA-typed donors. General study findings and limits: When analyzed later, the rates of TCR association showed variation by HLA locus, with DRB1 the most and HLA-C the fewest. In a later analysis, an Asian-associated ancestry cluster reportedly showed fewer N-insertions than the approximately 700-donor mean.

13 Jbeta primers and 60 Vbeta primers were used for the PCR. Here immunoSEQ multiplex PCR was the method, and the copy in TCRdb shows in-frame clones only, minus some. Found here are roughly 200,000 clones, more than 75% of them singletons; the top ten hold around 14%. Germline V gene sequence: CDR1 LNHDA, CDR2 SQIVND (reference sequence). The germline V and J ends were trimmed by 4 bases and 0 bases, with 10 bases remaining between them. This CDR3 spans 15 amino acids. About this clone: No antigen is known for it.

This TCR was sampled from a woman in her 30s in good health and CMV-seropositive. V is TRBV19 and J is TRBJ1-3; D gene ambiguous. Sequencing was carried out using PBMCs. The chain's CDR3 is CASSTLRSSGNTIYF. CDR3 nucleotide sequence: TGTGCCAGTAGTACCCTTCGGTCCTCTGGAAACACCATATATTTT.